The sequence of this T cell receptor (beta chain) was determined in a study of blood T cell repertoires in COVID-19. Looking at the study overall: The samples span acute and convalescent COVID-19 from the United States, Italy and Spain. PBMCs, B-cell-depleted T cells, or T cells were the source of the cDNA or gDNA that made up the material.

Study processing details: From reference gene primer amplification, estimates of nucleated cell counts were derived. Produced via immunoSEQ multiplex PCR; TCRdb's table is partial and in-frame only. The D gene and trimming were derived from the DNA, and the V and J assignments and clone size from that table. The table has about 23,000 clones, around 90% seen once. Sequencing input: peripheral blood. The source is a human donor in a cohort sampled during active COVID-19.

The CDR3, as DNA: TGTGCCAGCAGTCCCCCCGAGGAGGGTTACTATGGCTACACCTTC. Amino acids: CASSPPEEGYYGYTF. The chain joins TRBV6-6 to TRBJ1-2; D is ambiguous. V lost 5 bases and J 3 bases, leaving 16 bases between the germline ends. This CDR3 contains 15 residues. Germline values: CDR1 MNHNY, CDR2 SVGAGI (reference sequence).